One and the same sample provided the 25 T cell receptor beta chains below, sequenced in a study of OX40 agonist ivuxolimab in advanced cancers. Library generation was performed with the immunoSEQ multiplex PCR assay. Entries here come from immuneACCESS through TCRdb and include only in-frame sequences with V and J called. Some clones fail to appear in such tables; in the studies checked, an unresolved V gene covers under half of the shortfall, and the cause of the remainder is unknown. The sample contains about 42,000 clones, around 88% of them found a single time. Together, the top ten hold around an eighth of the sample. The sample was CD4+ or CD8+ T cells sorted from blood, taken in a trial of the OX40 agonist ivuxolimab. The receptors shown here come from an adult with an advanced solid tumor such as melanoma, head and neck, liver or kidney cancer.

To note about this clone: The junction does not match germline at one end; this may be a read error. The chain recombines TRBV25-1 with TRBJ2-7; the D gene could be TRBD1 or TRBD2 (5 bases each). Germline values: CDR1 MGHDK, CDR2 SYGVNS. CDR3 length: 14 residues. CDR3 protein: CASSDWGSSSEQYF. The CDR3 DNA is TGTGCCAGCAGCGATTGGGGGTCCTCCTCCGAGCAGTACTTC.

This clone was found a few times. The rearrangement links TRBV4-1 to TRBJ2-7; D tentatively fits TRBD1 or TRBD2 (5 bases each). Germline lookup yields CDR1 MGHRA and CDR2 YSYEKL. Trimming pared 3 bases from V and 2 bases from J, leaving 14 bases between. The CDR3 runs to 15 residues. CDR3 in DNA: TGCGCCAGCAGCCACCGGGACCGCAAGGCCTACGAGCAGTACTTC. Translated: CASSHRDRKAYEQYF.

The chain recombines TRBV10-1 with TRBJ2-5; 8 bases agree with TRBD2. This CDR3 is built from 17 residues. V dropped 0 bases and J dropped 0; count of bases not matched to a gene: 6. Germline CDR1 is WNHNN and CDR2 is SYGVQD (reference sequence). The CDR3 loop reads CASSESDRGGHQETQYF. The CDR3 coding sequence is TGCGCCAGCAGTGAGTCTGACCGGGGGGGCCACCAAGAGACCCAGTACTTC.

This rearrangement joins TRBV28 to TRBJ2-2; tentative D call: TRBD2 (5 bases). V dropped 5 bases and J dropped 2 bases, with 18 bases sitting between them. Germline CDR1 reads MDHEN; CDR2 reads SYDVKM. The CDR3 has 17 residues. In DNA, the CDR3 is TGTGCCAGCAGTCCCGCGCCCCCGGGAAGAAACACCGGGGAGCTGTTTTTT. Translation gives CASSPAPPGRNTGELFF. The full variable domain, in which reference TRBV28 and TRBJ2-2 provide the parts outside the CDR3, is DVKVTQSSRYLVKRTGEKVFLECVQDMDHENMFWYRQDPGLGLRLIYFSYDVKMKEKGDIPEGYSVSREKKERFSLILESASTNQTSMYLCASSPAPPGRNTGELFFGEGSRLTVL.

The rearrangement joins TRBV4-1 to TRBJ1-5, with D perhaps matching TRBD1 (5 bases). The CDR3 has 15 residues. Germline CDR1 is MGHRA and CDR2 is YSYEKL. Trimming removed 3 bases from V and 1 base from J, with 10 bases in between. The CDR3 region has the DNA TGCGCCAGCAGCCACCGCCGGGACAGCAATCAGCCCCAGCATTTT. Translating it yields CASSHRRDSNQPQHF.

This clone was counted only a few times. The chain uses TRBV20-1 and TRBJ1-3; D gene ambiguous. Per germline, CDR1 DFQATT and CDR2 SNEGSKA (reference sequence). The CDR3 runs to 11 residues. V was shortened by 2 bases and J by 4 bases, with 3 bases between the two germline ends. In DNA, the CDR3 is TGCAGTGCTAGATACGGAAACACCATATATTTT. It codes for CSARYGNTIYF.

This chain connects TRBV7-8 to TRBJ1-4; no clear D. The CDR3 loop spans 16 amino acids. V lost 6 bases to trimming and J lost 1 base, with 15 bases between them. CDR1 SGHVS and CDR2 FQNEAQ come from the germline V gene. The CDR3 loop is CASSVLAVVTNEKLFF. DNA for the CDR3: TGTGCCAGCAGTGTGTTGGCCGTGGTAACTAATGAAAAACTGTTTTTT.

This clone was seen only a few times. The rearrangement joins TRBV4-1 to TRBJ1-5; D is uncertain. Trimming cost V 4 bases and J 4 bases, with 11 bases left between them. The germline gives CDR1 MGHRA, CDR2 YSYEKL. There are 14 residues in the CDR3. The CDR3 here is CASSLGRTNQPQHF. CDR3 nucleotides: TGCGCCAGCAGCCTCGGCCGGACTAATCAGCCCCAGCATTTT.

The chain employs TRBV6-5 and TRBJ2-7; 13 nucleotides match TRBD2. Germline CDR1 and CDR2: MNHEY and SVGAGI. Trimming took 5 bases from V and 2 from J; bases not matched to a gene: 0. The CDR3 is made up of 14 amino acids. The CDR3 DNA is TGTGCCAGCAGTACTAGCGGGGGGGCCTACGAGCAGTACTTC. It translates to CASSTSGGAYEQYF.

The CDR3 sequence: CASSYTRTDGYTF. The CDR3 DNA reads TGTGCCAGCAGTTACACTAGGACCGATGGCTACACCTTC. This sequence joins TRBV6-5 and TRBJ1-2, with D hard to call. Trimming cost V 2 bases and J 6 bases, with 10 bases left between them. The germline V gene has CDR1 MNHEY and CDR2 SVGAGI. CDR3 length: 13 amino acids.

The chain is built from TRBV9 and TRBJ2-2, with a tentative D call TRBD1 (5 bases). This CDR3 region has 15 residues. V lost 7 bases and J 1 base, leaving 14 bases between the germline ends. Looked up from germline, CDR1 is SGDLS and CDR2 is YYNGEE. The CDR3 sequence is CASHPDNGNTGELFF. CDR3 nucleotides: TGTGCCAGCCACCCGGACAACGGGAACACCGGGGAGCTGTTTTTT.

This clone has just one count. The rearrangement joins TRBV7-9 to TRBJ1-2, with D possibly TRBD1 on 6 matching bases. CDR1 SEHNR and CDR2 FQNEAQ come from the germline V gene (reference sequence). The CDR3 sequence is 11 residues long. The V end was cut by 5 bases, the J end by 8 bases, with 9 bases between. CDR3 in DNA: TGTGCCAGCAGCCCTGACAGGGGCTACACCTTC. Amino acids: CASSPDRGYTF.

The CDR3 nucleotides are TGTGCCAGCAGCTCGAGGGGGGATGAGCAGTTCTTC. Amino acid sequence: CASSSRGDEQFF. V gene TRBV9 combines with J gene TRBJ2-1, with D perhaps being TRBD1 or TRBD2 (6 bases each). V dropped 4 bases and J dropped 8 bases, with 10 bases sitting between them. CDR3 length: 12 residues. Per the germline V gene, CDR1 is SGDLS and CDR2 is YYNGEE.

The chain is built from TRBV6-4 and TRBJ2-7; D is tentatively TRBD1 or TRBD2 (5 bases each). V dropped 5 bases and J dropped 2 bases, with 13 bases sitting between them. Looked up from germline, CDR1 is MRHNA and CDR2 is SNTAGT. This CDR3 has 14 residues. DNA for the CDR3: TGTGCCAGCAGTTCCCGGGACGGAACCTACGAGCAGTACTTC. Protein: CASSSRDGTYEQYF.

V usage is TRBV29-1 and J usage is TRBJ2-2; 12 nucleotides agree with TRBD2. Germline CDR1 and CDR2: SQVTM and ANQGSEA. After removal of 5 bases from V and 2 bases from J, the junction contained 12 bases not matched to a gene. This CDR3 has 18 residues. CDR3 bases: TGCAGCGTTATTGTGGCTAGCGGGAGGGCCCTCAACACCGGGGAGCTGTTTTTT. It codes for CSVIVASGRALNTGELFF.

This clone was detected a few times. As DNA, the CDR3 is TGTGCCACCAGCAGGGGGTGGGGAGAGCGCACTGAAGCTTTCTTT. Translation gives CATSRGWGERTEAFF. The chain has TRBV15 and TRBJ1-1, with D hard to call. The ends were cut back, 3 bases at V and 4 bases at J, with 15 bases in the middle. Germline V gene sequence: CDR1 LNHNV, CDR2 YYDKDF (reference sequence). CDR3 length equals 15 residues.

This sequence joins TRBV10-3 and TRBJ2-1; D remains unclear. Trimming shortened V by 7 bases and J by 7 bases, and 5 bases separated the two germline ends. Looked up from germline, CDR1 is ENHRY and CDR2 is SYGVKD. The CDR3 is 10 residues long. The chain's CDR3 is CAINENEQFF. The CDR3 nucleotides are TGTGCCATCAACGAGAATGAGCAGTTCTTC.

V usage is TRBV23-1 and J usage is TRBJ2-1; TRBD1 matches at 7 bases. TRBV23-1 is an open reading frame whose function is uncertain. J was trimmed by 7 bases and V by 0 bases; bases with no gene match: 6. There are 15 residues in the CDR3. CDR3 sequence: CASSQSAQGRNEQFF. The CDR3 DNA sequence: TGCGCCAGCAGTCAATCGGCACAGGGGCGTAATGAGCAGTTCTTC.

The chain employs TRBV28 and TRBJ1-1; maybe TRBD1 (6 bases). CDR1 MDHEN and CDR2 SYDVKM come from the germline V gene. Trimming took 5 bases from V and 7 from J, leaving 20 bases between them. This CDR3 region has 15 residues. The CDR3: CASSATNTGRIEAFF. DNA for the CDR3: TGTGCCAGCAGTGCTACGAACACAGGGCGTATTGAAGCTTTCTTT.

CDR3 DNA sequence: TGTGCCAGCAGCTATCGACAGGGGCTCTACACTGAAGCTTTCTTT. It is translated as CASSYRQGLYTEAFF. The chain couples TRBV7-9 to TRBJ1-1; 8 bases match TRBD1. Germline V gene sequence: CDR1 SEHNR, CDR2 FQNEAQ (reference sequence). Trimming at V came to 4 bases and at J to 3 bases, leaving 7 bases not matched to a gene. CDR3 length: 15 residues.

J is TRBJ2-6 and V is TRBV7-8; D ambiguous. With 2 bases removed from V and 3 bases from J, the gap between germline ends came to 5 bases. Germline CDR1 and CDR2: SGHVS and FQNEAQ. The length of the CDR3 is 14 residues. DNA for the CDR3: TGTGCCAGCAGCTTACCCGTTGGGGCCAACGTCCTGACTTTC. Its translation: CASSLPVGANVLTF.

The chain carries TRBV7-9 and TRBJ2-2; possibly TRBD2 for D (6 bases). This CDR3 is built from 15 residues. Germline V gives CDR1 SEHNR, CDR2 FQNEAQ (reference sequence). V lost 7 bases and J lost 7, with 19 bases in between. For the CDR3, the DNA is TGTGCCAGCACGCGACCGGGGGAGAGTCACGGGGAGCTGTTTTTT. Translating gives CASTRPGESHGELFF.

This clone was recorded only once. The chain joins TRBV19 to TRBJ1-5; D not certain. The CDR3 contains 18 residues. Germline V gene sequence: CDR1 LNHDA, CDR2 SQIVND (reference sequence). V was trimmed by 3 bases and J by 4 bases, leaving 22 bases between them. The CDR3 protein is CASSIIYKRPTANQPQHF. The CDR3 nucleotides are TGTGCCAGTAGTATTATATACAAGAGGCCGACTGCAAATCAGCCCCAGCATTTT. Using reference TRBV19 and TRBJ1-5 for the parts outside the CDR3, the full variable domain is DGGITQSPKYLFRKEGQNVTLSCEQNLNHDAMYWYRQDPGQGLRLIYYSQIVNDFQKGDIAEGYSVSREKKESFPLTVTSAQKNPTAFYLCASSIIYKRPTANQPQHFGDGTRLSIL.

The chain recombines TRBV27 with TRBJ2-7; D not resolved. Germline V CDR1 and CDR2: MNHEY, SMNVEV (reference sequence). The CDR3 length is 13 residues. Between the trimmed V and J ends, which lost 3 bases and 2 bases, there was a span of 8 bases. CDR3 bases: TGTGCCAGCAGTTTTGGGGAAACCTACGAGCAGTACTTC. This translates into CASSFGETYEQYF.

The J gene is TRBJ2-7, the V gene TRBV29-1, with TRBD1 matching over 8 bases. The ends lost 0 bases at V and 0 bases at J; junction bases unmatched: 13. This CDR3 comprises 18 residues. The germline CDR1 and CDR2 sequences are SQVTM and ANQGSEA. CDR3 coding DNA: TGCAGCGTTGAAGATCATAAACAGGCTGACAGGGGCTCCTACGAGCAGTACTTC. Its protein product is CSVEDHKQADRGSYEQYF.